A selection of T cell receptor beta chains follows, all from one sample in a study of IL-17A CD8 T cells in psoriatic arthritis synovium. The repertoire was sequenced with immunoSEQ multiplex PCR; TCRdb's copy has only in-frame clones and lacks some. The table shows roughly 2,000 clones, with about 71% occurring only once. Material: memory CD8+ T cells from synovial fluid. Every receptor here comes from a human donor with psoriatic arthritis. Both conserved end residues are part of each CDR3. A clone size is listed for some rows: how often the clone was seen (once, few, many), or a class if it is expanded.

NA,TRBJ1-1,TRBV19,CASMSLSPEAFF
NA,TRBJ2-3,TRBV5-6,CASSLDVNRVGDTQYF
NA,TRBJ2-1,TRBV7-7,CASSLAWGGLAGGPNNEQFF
NA,TRBJ1-3,TRBV19,CASSEVDSSGNTIYF
large,TRBJ2-7,TRBV9,CASSVGAGSYEQYF
NA,TRBJ1-1,TRBV9,CASSASGQNTEAFF
NA,TRBJ2-2,TRBV4-2,CASSAGETGELFF
few,TRBJ1-3,TRBV29-1,CSVVGTVSGNTIYF
NA,TRBJ2-1,TRBV15,CATSRSGTGGYEQFF
NA,TRBJ1-1,TRBV4-1,CASSQHAGINTEAFF
NA,TRBJ1-6,TRBV4-2,CASSQDRKGGSSYNSPLHF
NA,TRBJ2-5,TRBV19,CASQGQGYRETQYF
NA,TRBJ2-7,TRBV7-6,CASSLAWDGGLYEQYF
few,TRBJ1-2,TRBV7-9,CASRNRDSDHYGYTF
NA,TRBJ1-5,TRBV6-5,CASRIQRDQPQHF
NA,TRBJ1-6,TRBV27,CASSLGDSDSPLHF
NA,TRBJ2-4,TRBV4-2,CASSQETQGARVNIQYF
NA,TRBJ1-5,TRBV7-3,CASSLLGSAGSNQPQHF
NA,TRBJ2-1,TRBV7-8,CASTPDRVNEQFF
once,TRBJ1-1,TRBV6-1,CASSEISGNTEAFF
NA,TRBJ1-5,TRBV6-1,CASSEGLVRLHF
few,TRBJ1-2,TRBV27,CASSLFGGGYGYTF
NA,TRBJ2-7,TRBV7-9,CASSDGDEQYF
NA,TRBJ1-6,TRBV5-4,CASSQDSDSYNSPLHF
NA,TRBJ2-2,TRBV19,CASSWALRSTGELFF
NA,TRBJ2-3,TRBV5-6,CASSLDGGILRYTQYF
NA,TRBJ1-1,TRBV4-1,CASSQGAESRAFF
few,TRBJ2-2,TRBV19,CASRLPNTGELFF
NA,TRBJ2-5,TRBV11-2,CASSLGGVETQYF
NA,TRBJ2-7,TRBV11-2,CASSLAGQVLSYEQYF
NA,TRBJ1-5,TRBV5-6,CASSLAGGRGQPQHF
once,TRBJ1-2,TRBV5-4,CASSFQGGYGYTF
few,TRBJ1-5,TRBV6-1,CAGAEGQGGQPQHF
NA,TRBJ1-5,TRBV19,CASTSIGNQPQHF
NA,TRBJ2-1,TRBV6-5,CASTDGRGYNEQFF
NA,TRBJ2-1,TRBV5-6,CASSVGLAGGYYNEQFF
NA,TRBJ2-3,TRBV2,CASRTGGLVDTQYF
NA,TRBJ2-1,TRBV27,CASSLVGQLYNEQFF
NA,TRBJ2-1,TRBV27,CASSFSLGTSGGNEQFF
NA,TRBJ1-1,TRBV7-8,CASSLERGNTEAFF
NA,TRBJ2-7,TRBV29-1,CSVSGTGDYEQYF
NA,TRBJ2-7,TRBV19,CASSPSRSYEQYF
once,TRBJ1-2,TRBV28,CASKSPGGVSGYTF
NA,TRBJ2-7,TRBV7-9,CASSLGVGGDEQYF
NA,TRBJ2-3,TRBV7-2,CASSPLGDTQYF
NA,TRBJ1-1,TRBV30,CAWTVYGGLTEAFF
NA,TRBJ2-3,TRBV25-1,CASSEFSLTDTQYF
NA,TRBJ2-1,TRBV7-7,CASSLAGGEQFF
NA,TRBJ1-2,TRBV4-2,CASSQGQGEDGYTF
NA,TRBJ2-7,TRBV11-2,CASSFMGYEQYF
NA,TRBJ2-7,TRBV5-1,CASSFRDRPHYEQYF
once,TRBJ1-5,TRBV9,CASSSGMGQPQHF
NA,TRBJ2-7,TRBV11-3,CASSLGVVAGGAGEQYF